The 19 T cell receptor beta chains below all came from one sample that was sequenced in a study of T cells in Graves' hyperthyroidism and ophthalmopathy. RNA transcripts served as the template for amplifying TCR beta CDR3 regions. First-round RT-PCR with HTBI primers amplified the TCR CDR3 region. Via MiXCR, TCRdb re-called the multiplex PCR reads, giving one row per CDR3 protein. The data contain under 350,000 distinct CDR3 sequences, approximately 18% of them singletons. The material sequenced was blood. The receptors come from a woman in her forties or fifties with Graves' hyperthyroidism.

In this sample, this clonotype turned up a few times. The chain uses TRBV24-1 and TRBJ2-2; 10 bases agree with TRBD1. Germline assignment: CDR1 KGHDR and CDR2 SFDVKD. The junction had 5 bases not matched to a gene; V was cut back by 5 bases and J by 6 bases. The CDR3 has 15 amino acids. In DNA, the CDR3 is TGTGCCACCAGTGCGGTGACAGGGGGCCCCGGGGAGCTGTTTTTT. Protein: CATSAVTGGPGELFF.

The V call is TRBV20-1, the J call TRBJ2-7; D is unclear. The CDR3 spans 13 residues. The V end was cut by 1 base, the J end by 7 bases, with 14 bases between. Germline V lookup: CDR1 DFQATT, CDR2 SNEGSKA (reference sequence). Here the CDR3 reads CSARAQTGLEQYF. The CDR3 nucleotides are TGCAGTGCTAGAGCCCAAACGGGTCTTGAGCAGTACTTC.

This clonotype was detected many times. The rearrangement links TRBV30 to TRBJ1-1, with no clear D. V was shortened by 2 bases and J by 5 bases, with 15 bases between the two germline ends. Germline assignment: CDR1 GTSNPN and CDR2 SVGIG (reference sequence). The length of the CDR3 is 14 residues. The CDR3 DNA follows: TGTGCCTGGAGTCGGGTCACAGCGGGGACTGAAGCTTTCTTT. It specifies CAWSRVTAGTEAFF.

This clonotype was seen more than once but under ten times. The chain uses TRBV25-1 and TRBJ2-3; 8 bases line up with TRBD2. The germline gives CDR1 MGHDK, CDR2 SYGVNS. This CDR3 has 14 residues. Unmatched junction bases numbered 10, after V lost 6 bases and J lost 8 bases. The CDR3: CASSATGRGGTQYF. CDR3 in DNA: TGTGCCAGCAGCGCAACTGGACGGGGGGGTACGCAGTATTTT. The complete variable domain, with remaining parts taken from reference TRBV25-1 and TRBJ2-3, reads EADIYQTPRYLVIGTGKKITLECSQTMGHDKMYWYQQDPGMELHLIHYSYGVNSTEKGDLSSESTVSRIRTEHFPLTLESARPSHTSQYLCASSATGRGGTQYFGPGTRLTVL.

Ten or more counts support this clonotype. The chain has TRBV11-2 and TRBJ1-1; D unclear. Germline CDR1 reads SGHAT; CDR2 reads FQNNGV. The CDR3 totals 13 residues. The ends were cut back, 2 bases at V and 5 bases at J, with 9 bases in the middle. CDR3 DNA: TGTGCCAGCAGCTTAAACAGAGAGACTGAAGCTTTCTTT. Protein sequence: CASSLNRETEAFF.

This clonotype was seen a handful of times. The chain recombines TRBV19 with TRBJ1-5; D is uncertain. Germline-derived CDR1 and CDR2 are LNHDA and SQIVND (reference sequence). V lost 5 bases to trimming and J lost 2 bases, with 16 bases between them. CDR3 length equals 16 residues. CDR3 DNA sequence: TGTGCCAGTAGTCGGGTATCCTCCTTGGGCAATCAGCCCCAGCATTTT. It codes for CASSRVSSLGNQPQHF.

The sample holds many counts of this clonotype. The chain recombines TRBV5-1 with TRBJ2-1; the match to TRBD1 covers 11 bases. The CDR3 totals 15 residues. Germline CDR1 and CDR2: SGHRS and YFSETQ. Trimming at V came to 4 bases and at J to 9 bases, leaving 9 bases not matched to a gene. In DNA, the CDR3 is TGCGCCAGCAGCGGACAGGGGGCGCGATCAAGTGAGCAGTTCTTC. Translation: CASSGQGARSSEQFF. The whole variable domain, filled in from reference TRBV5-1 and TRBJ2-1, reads KAGVTQTPRYLIKTRGQQVTLSCSPISGHRSVSWYQQTPGQGLQFLFEYFSETQRNKGNFPGRFSGRQFSNSRSEMNVSTLELGDSALYLCASSGQGARSSEQFFGPGTRLTVL.

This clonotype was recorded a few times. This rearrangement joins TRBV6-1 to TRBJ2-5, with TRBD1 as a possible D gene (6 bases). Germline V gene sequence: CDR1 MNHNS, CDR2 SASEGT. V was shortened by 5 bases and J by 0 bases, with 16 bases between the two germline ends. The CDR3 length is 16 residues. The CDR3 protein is CASSFLGDNYQETQYF. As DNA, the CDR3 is TGTGCCAGCAGTTTCCTGGGGGACAACTACCAAGAGACCCAGTACTTC.

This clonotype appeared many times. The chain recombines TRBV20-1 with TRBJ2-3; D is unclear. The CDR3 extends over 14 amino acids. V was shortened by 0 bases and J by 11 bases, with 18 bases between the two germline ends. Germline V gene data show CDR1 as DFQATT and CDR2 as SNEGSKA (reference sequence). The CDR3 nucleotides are TGCAGTGCTAGAGATCATGGGGTAACAGAAGGGCAGTATTTT. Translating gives CSARDHGVTEGQYF.

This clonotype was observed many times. The CDR3 reads CAWSGLAALYEQYF. The CDR3 nucleotides read TGTGCCTGGAGTGGACTAGCGGCCCTCTACGAGCAGTACTTC. This chain uses TRBV30 with TRBJ2-7; 9 bases agree with TRBD2. Trimming cost V 1 base and J 3 bases; bases outside gene matches: 4. Germline V gene sequence: CDR1 GTSNPN, CDR2 SVGIG (reference sequence). There are 14 residues in the CDR3.

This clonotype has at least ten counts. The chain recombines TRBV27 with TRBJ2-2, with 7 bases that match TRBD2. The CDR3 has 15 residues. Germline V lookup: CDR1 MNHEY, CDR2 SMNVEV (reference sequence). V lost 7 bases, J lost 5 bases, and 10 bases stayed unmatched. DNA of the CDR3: TGTGCCAGCAAGGGTGCCCAGGGAGGGACCGGGGAGCTGTTTTTT. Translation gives CASKGAQGGTGELFF.

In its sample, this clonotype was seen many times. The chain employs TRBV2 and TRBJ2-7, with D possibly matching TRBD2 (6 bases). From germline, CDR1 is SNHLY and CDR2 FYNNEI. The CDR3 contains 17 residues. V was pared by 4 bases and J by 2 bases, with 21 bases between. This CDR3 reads CASSVERANPGAYEQYF. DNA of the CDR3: TGTGCCAGCAGTGTAGAGCGGGCTAATCCGGGGGCCTACGAGCAGTACTTC.

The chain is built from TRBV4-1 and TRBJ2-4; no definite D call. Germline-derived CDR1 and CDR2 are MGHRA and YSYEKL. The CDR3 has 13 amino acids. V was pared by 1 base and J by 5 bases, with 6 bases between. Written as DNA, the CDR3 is TGCGCCAGCAGCCAAGGGGCAGAAAACATTCAGTACTTC. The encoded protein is CASSQGAENIQYF.

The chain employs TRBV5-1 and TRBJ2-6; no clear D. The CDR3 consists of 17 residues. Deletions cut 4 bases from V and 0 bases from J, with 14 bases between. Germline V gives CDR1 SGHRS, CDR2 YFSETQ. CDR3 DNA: TGCGCCAGCAGCCATACCGTTCATGTCTCTGGGGCCAACGTCCTGACTTTC. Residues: CASSHTVHVSGANVLTF.

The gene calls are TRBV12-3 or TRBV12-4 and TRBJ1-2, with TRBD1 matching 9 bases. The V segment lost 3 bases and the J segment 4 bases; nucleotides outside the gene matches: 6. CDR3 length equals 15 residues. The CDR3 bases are TGTGCCAGCAGTTTCTGGGACAGGGAAGGCTATGGCTACACCTTC. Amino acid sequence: CASSFWDREGYGYTF.

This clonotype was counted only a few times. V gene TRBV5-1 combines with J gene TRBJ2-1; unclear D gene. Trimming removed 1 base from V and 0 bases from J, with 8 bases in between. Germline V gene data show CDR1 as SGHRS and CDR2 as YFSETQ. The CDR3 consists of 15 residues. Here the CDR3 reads CASSLQATSYNEQFF. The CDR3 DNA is TGCGCCAGCAGCTTGCAAGCGACCTCCTACAATGAGCAGTTCTTC.

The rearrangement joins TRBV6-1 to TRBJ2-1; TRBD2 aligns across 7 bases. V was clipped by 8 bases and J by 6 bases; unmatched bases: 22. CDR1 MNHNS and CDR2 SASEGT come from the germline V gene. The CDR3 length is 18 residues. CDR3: CASGDALRRGSRINEQFF. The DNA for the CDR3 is TGTGCCAGCGGGGACGCTCTTCGTCGCGGGAGTCGTATCAATGAGCAGTTCTTC.

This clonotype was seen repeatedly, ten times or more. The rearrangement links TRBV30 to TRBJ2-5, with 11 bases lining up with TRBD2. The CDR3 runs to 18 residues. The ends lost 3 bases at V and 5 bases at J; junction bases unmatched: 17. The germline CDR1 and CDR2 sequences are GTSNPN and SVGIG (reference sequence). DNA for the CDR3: TGTGCCTGGAGCGATGCCATAGCGGGGGGGATTAGTAGGGAGACCCAGTACTTC. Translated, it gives CAWSDAIAGGISRETQYF.

CDR3 DNA: TGTGCCAGTAGTTGGGACCCCCTCATCGGTACGCAGTATTTT. Translating gives CASSWDPLIGTQYF. This chain joins TRBV19 and TRBJ2-3; D is perhaps TRBD1 or TRBD2 (5 bases each). Germline CDR1 LNHDA, CDR2 SQIVND (reference sequence). The CDR3 is 14 amino acids. The V end was cut by 5 bases, the J end by 8 bases, with 17 bases between.